This T cell receptor beta chain was identified during a study of tumor and adjacent non-tumor tissue in lung cancer. At the level of the study: Stage I to III disease affected roughly 10 men and roughly five women aged about 31 to 85. Study outcomes and limitations: Significantly higher TCR diversity was found in tumor than normal lung.

This sample's RNA came from whole unsorted tissue. TCRbeta libraries were built with three rounds of nested PCR, modified from ARM-PCR. TCRdb analysed the multiplex PCR reads with MiXCR anew, one entry per CDR3 protein. This table holds under 150,000 distinct CDR3 sequences, 66% found once. Germline V CDR1 and CDR2: DFQATT, SNEGSKA (reference sequence). CDR3 size: 12 residues. On this clonotype: Its antigen is not known. One junction end does not reproduce the germline sequence, and a read error may be involved.

Specimen: lung tumor tissue. The J gene is TRBJ2-5, the V gene TRBV20-1; D is undetermined. The source is a man aged 60-69 years with small cell lung cancer. CDR3 residues: CSVSHWAETLYF. The CDR3 DNA is TGCAGTGTTAGCCACTGGGCGGAGACCCTGTACTTC.